The 22 T cell receptor beta chains below were found in one sample sequenced in a study of blood T cell repertoires in COVID-19. TCRdb keeps only in-frame clones here, not all; method: immunoSEQ multiplex PCR. The sample has some 110,000 clones, roughly 86% seen once. The source material was peripheral blood. These receptors were taken from a middle-aged man with acute or convalescent COVID-19.

V usage is TRBV27 and J usage is TRBJ1-5; 7 bases line up with TRBD1. Per germline, CDR1 MNHEY and CDR2 SMNVEV (reference sequence). The ends lost 5 bases at V and 1 base at J; junction bases unmatched: 11. The CDR3 is 17 residues long. The DNA of the CDR3 is TGTGCCAGCAGTCTCAGACAGGGAAGTGGGAGCAATCAGCCCCAGCATTTT. Translating it yields CASSLRQGSGSNQPQHF.

The chain carries TRBV5-4 and TRBJ1-4, with D maybe TRBD1 (5 bases). The germline V and J ends were trimmed by 4 bases and 8 bases, with 15 bases remaining between them. CDR1 and CDR2 (germline): SGHNT, YYREEE (reference sequence). The CDR3 has 14 amino acids. The DNA for the CDR3 is TGTGCCAGCAGCCCAGGGTTGGTAAGGGAAAAACTGTTTTTT. It yields the protein CASSPGLVREKLFF.

The chain couples TRBV7-8 to TRBJ2-7; 15 nucleotides agree with TRBD2. The CDR3 covers 18 residues. V shed 1 base and J 4 bases; nucleotides not matched to a gene: 8. In germline, CDR1 is SGHVS, CDR2 FQNEAQ. The CDR3 DNA sequence: TGTGCCAGCAGCTTAGGGACTAGCGGGGGGGGGACTCGGTACGAGCAGTACTTC. Residues: CASSLGTSGGGTRYEQYF. Looking up the rest from reference TRBV7-8 and TRBJ2-7 gives the full variable domain: GAGVSQSPRYKVAKRGQDVALRCDPISGHVSLFWYQQALGQGPEFLTYFQNEAQLDKSGLPSDRFFAERPEGSVSTLKIQRTQQEDSAVYLCASSLGTSGGGTRYEQYFGPGTRLTVT.

CDR3 bases: TGTGCCAGCAGCCCCAGACTAGCGGGAGACCACGAGCAGTACTTC. It translates to CASSPRLAGDHEQYF. The J gene is TRBJ2-7, the V gene TRBV11-2, with 12 bases lining up with TRBD2. Losses at the gene ends were 5 bases for V and 5 bases for J; bases not matched to a gene: 7. In germline, CDR1 is SGHAT, CDR2 FQNNGV. This CDR3 region has 15 residues.

This chain links TRBV19 with TRBJ1-1; 8 bases are shared with TRBD1. J was trimmed by 4 bases and V by 10 bases; bases with no gene match: 8. This CDR3 has 13 residues. The germline gives CDR1 LNHDA, CDR2 SQIVND (reference sequence). The CDR3 DNA reads TGTGCCACCCGACAGGGGTTGATCACTGAAGCTTTCTTT. Translating gives CATRQGLITEAFF.

V and J are TRBV7-2 and TRBJ2-7, with unresolved D. Germline V lookup: CDR1 SGHTA, CDR2 FQGNSA. The CDR3 runs to 15 residues. V was cut by 3 bases and J by 6 bases, with 18 bases left in between. The CDR3 spells CASSFEALLSGEQYF. CDR3 DNA: TGTGCCAGCAGCTTTGAGGCCCTATTGAGTGGCGAGCAGTACTTC.

J is TRBJ1-5 and V is TRBV12-5; the match to TRBD1 covers 11 bases. The germline CDR1 and CDR2 sequences are LGHNT and FRNRAP. The length of the CDR3 is 18 residues. Trimming took 0 bases from V and 1 from J; bases not matched to a gene: 5. CDR3: CASGLVGDRGLSNQPQHF. As DNA, the CDR3 is TGTGCTAGTGGTTTGGTTGGGGACAGGGGGTTAAGCAATCAGCCCCAGCATTTT.

V gene TRBV5-6 combines with J gene TRBJ1-2; D uncertain. Germline CDR1 is SGHDT and CDR2 is YYEEEE. V was trimmed by 4 bases and J by 1 base, leaving 8 bases between them. CDR3 size: 13 residues. The CDR3 loop is CASSLTINYGYTF. Written as DNA, the CDR3 is TGTGCCAGCAGCCTTACAATTAACTATGGCTACACCTTC.

The chain carries TRBV7-6 and TRBJ1-1; the D gene is possibly TRBD1 (5 bases). The length of the CDR3 is 14 residues. Deletions cut 5 bases from V and 1 base from J, with 11 bases between. Germline CDR1 and CDR2: SGHVS and FNYEAQ. CDR3 DNA sequence: TGTGCCAGCAGCCGGTTTGACAGGAACACTGAAGCTTTCTTT. Translated: CASSRFDRNTEAFF.

CDR3 loop: CASSNTAPGETQYF. DNA of the CDR3: TGTGCCAGCAGTAACACGGCTCCGGGGGAGACCCAGTACTTC. The V and J genes are TRBV6-5 and TRBJ2-5, with D maybe TRBD2 (5 bases). Germline V gene data show CDR1 as MNHEY and CDR2 as SVGAGI. Trimming removed 5 bases from V and 5 bases from J, with 15 bases in between. The CDR3 sequence is 14 residues long.

This clone was observed a handful of times. This chain connects TRBV19 to TRBJ2-1; 10 bases agree with TRBD2. The CDR3 contains 15 residues. From germline, CDR1 is LNHDA and CDR2 SQIVND (reference sequence). The J segment lost 7 bases and the V segment lost 8 bases, leaving 11 bases of the junction unmatched. Written as DNA, the CDR3 is TGTGCCAGTGCCTCCAGGGGACTAGCGAGGAATGAGCAGTTCTTC. This encodes CASASRGLARNEQFF.

This clone was seen a handful of times. This rearrangement joins TRBV6-5 to TRBJ1-1; D gene uncertain. There are 11 residues in the CDR3. Germline V gene lookup returns CDR1 MNHEY and CDR2 SVGAGI. With 7 bases removed from V and 8 bases from J, the gap between germline ends came to 11 bases. In DNA form, the CDR3 reads TGTGCCAGCATTCCAGGATACGAAGCTTTCTTT. This sequence encodes CASIPGYEAFF.

The chain recombines TRBV6-6 with TRBJ2-7, with TRBD1 as a possible D gene (5 bases). This CDR3 has 15 residues. V was cut by 0 bases and J by 2 bases, with 11 bases left in between. CDR1 MNHNY and CDR2 SVGAGI come from the germline V gene (reference sequence). The CDR3 sequence: CASSYSTVGTYEQYF. In nucleotides, the CDR3 is TGTGCCAGCAGTTACTCGACAGTGGGGACCTACGAGCAGTACTTC.

The CDR3 sequence is CASSFIATGQGLDEQFF. The CDR3 DNA is TGCGCCAGCAGCTTCATCGCGACGGGACAGGGGTTGGATGAGCAGTTCTTC. J is TRBJ2-1 and V is TRBV5-1, with TRBD1 matching 10 bases. Unmatched junction bases numbered 13, after V lost 2 bases and J lost 8 bases. The V gene's germline CDR1 is SGHRS and CDR2 YFSETQ. The CDR3 is 17 residues long.

The chain uses TRBV5-1 and TRBJ2-7, with TRBD1 matching over 10 bases. V lost 2 bases to trimming and J lost 6 bases; unmatched junction nucleotides: 20. CDR1 is SGHRS and CDR2 is YFSETQ in the germline V gene. This CDR3 spans 19 amino acids. CDR3 loop: CASSFHPGLRDRGRLEQYF. The CDR3 region has the DNA TGCGCCAGCAGCTTCCATCCTGGGCTCCGAGACAGGGGGCGCCTCGAGCAGTACTTC.

The chain recombines TRBV19 with TRBJ2-3, with 7 positions matching TRBD1. CDR3 length: 14 amino acids. The V gene's germline CDR1 is LNHDA and CDR2 SQIVND (reference sequence). The J segment lost 2 bases and the V segment lost 10 bases, leaving 9 bases of the junction unmatched. CDR3 DNA sequence: TGTGCCACAGAGACAGGGACCCACACAGATACGCAGTATTTT. Protein sequence: CATETGTHTDTQYF.

This sequence joins TRBV24-1 and TRBJ1-5; D not certain. The CDR3 is made up of 15 amino acids. The germline gives CDR1 KGHDR, CDR2 SFDVKD. Trimming removed 2 bases from V and 4 bases from J, with 11 bases in between. CDR3 loop: CATSDSAGMNQPQHF. The CDR3 DNA reads as TGTGCCACCAGTGATTCGGCCGGGATGAATCAGCCCCAGCATTTT.

This clone was observed a single time. The chain recombines TRBV14 with TRBJ1-1; 8 nucleotides line up with TRBD1. CDR1 is SGHDN, CDR2 FVKESK, per germline. V shed 5 bases and J 10 bases; nucleotides not matched to a gene: 9. This CDR3 comprises 13 residues. CDR3 nucleotides: TGTGCCAGCAGCGGCCATAGACAGGGGCGAGCTTTCTTT. Translating it yields CASSGHRQGRAFF. The complete variable domain, with remaining parts taken from reference TRBV14 and TRBJ1-1, reads EAGVTQFPSHSVIEKGQTVTLRCDPISGHDNLYWYRRVMGKEIKFLLHFVKESKQDESGMPNNRFLAERTGGTYSTLKVQPAELEDSGVYFCASSGHRQGRAFFGQGTRLTVV.

The V and J genes are TRBV6-6 and TRBJ1-3, with D maybe TRBD1 (6 bases). CDR1 MNHNY and CDR2 SVGAGI come from the germline V gene (reference sequence). The CDR3 sequence is 15 residues long. V was clipped by 3 bases and J by 4 bases, with 13 bases between them. CDR3 sequence reads: CASSYTDSTGNTIYF. CDR3 DNA: TGTGCCAGCAGTTATACGGACAGCACCGGAAACACCATATATTTT.

V gene TRBV25-1 combines with J gene TRBJ1-1, with D maybe TRBD1 (5 bases). Germline-derived CDR1 and CDR2 are MGHDK and SYGVNS. Deletions cut 2 bases from V and 6 bases from J, with 19 bases between. There are 16 residues in the CDR3. DNA for the CDR3: TGTGCCAGCAGTGAAGGGCCGGGGGGGGTTTTTCCTGAAGCTTTCTTT. Protein: CASSEGPGGVFPEAFF. Together with reference TRBV25-1 and TRBJ1-1, the CDR3 gives the full variable domain: EADIYQTPRYLVIGTGKKITLECSQTMGHDKMYWYQQDPGMELHLIHYSYGVNSTEKGDLSSESTVSRIRTEHFPLTLESARPSHTSQYLCASSEGPGGVFPEAFFGQGTRLTVV.

This chain joins TRBV15 and TRBJ1-2; no clear D. Trimming cost V 0 bases and J 4 bases, with 3 bases left between them. In germline, CDR1 is LNHNV, CDR2 YYDKDF (reference sequence). CDR3 length equals 12 residues. CDR3 amino acids: CATSRDGYGYTF. As DNA, the CDR3 is TGTGCCACCAGCAGAGACGGCTATGGCTACACCTTC.

The chain combines TRBV9 with TRBJ1-1, with unresolved D. V shed 3 bases and J shed 1 base, with 13 bases lying between them. Germline CDR1 SGDLS, CDR2 YYNGEE. The CDR3 extends over 15 amino acids. Written as DNA, the CDR3 is TGTGCCAGCAGCGCCACGGTGGGGAGGAACACTGAAGCTTTCTTT. This codes for CASSATVGRNTEAFF.